The present T cell receptor beta chain was sequenced within a study of OX40 agonist ivuxolimab in advanced cancers. The V and J ends lost 5 bases and 4 bases, in that order; junction bases with no gene match: 27. Germline lookup yields CDR1 PRHDT and CDR2 FYEKMQ (reference sequence). The CDR3 covers 22 residues. TCRdb's table, derived via immunoSEQ multiplex PCR, lists solely in-frame clones and lacks some. The sample carries 20,000 to 25,000 clones, around 84% recorded once. Sequences were derived from CD4+ or CD8+ T cells sorted from blood, sampled in a trial of the OX40 agonist ivuxolimab. This chain connects TRBV13 to TRBJ2-2, with TRBD1 matching 8 bases. The TCR sequence derives from an adult with an advanced solid tumor such as melanoma, head and neck, liver or kidney cancer. The CDR3 region is CASSPTDRAHPTAFGATGELFF. Written as DNA, the CDR3 is TGTGCCAGCAGCCCCACGGACAGGGCACACCCTACTGCATTTGGGGCCACCGGGGAGCTGTTTTTT.